Presented here are 15 T cell receptor beta chains from one specimen sequenced in a study of radiation and T cells in renal cell carcinoma. Sample time point: blood 2 weeks post-SBRT. Regarding treatment: 15 Gy SBRT to primary tumor, nephrectomy 4 weeks later. This table comes from immunoSEQ multiplex PCR, and its TCRdb copy is limited to in-frame clones, with some not included. The profile shows about 150,000 clones, approximately 86% of them singletons. The source was blood, collected from a patient whose treatment included radiotherapy and nephrectomy. The receptors come from a woman aged 50 to 65 with renal cell carcinoma.

The chain combines TRBV6-1 with TRBJ2-7, with D perhaps TRBD2 (5 bases). With 0 bases removed from V and 0 bases from J, the gap between germline ends came to 9 bases. Germline lookup yields CDR1 MNHNS and CDR2 SASEGT. The CDR3 has 15 amino acids. CDR3 sequence (DNA): TGTGCCAGCAGTGAAGCACTGGGGAGCTCCTACGAGCAGTACTTC. Its protein product is CASSEALGSSYEQYF.

This rearrangement joins TRBV27 to TRBJ1-1; no reliable D call. Trimming removed 5 bases at V and 5 bases at J, with 15 bases between. This CDR3 comprises 14 residues. Looked up from germline, CDR1 is MNHEY and CDR2 is SMNVEV (reference sequence). Written as DNA, the CDR3 is TGTGCCAGCAGTCCCCGGTCCATCGGGACTGAAGCTTTCTTT. It codes for CASSPRSIGTEAFF.

The chain employs TRBV7-2 and TRBJ1-1; D call uncertain. The CDR3 runs to 16 residues. Germline CDR1 reads SGHTA; CDR2 reads FQGNSA. The V end lost 6 bases, the J end lost 1 base, and 18 bases lay between the germline ends. The CDR3 here is CASSWTFRGPNTEAFF. CDR3 bases: TGTGCCAGCAGTTGGACCTTCAGAGGACCGAACACTGAAGCTTTCTTT.

The V call is TRBV29-1, the J call TRBJ1-1; D perhaps matches TRBD1 (5 bases). This CDR3 spans 11 amino acids. Germline CDR1 reads SQVTM; CDR2 reads ANQGSEA. This chain's CDR3 is CSGGVNTEAFF. DNA of the CDR3: TGCAGTGGAGGGGTAAACACTGAAGCTTTCTTT. Looking up the rest from reference TRBV29-1 and TRBJ1-1 gives the full variable domain: SAVISQKPSRDICQRGTSLTIQCQVDSQVTMMFWYRQQPGQSLTLIATANQGSEATYESGFVIDKFPISRPNLTFSTLTVSNMSPEDSSIYLCSGGVNTEAFFGQGTRLTVV.

This sequence joins TRBV6-1 and TRBJ1-1; D uncertain. Germline V gives CDR1 MNHNS, CDR2 SASEGT. The CDR3 consists of 13 residues. Deletions cut 1 base from V and 0 bases from J, with 3 bases between. The CDR3 sequence: CASSEVMNTEAFF. The CDR3 nucleotides read TGTGCCAGCAGTGAAGTTATGAACACTGAAGCTTTCTTT.

This clone showed up many times. V usage is TRBV5-1 and J usage is TRBJ2-1; 8 bases are shared with TRBD2. The germline CDR1 and CDR2 sequences are SGHRS and YFSETQ. V lost 0 bases and J lost 11; bases outside the gene matches: 4. The CDR3 sequence is 13 residues long. Here the CDR3 DNA reads TGCGCCAGCAGCTTGGAACTAGCGGACAAGCAGTTCTTC. Its translation is CASSLELADKQFF.

The rearrangement uses TRBV5-5 and TRBJ1-1, with unresolved D. Between the trimmed V and J ends, which lost 2 bases and 2 bases, there was a span of 10 bases. The CDR3 runs 14 residues. The V gene's germline CDR1 is SGHKS and CDR2 YYEKEE (reference sequence). CDR3 amino acids: CASSFGPQNTEAFF. For the CDR3, the DNA is TGTGCCAGCAGCTTTGGCCCACAAAACACTGAAGCTTTCTTT.

V is TRBV5-1 and J is TRBJ2-3, with 12 bases aligning to TRBD2. Germline trimming cut 1 base from V and 5 bases from J; bases unmatched to any gene: 5. This CDR3 is 16 amino acids long. From germline, CDR1 is SGHRS and CDR2 YFSETQ. The DNA of the CDR3 is TGCGCCAGCAGCTTGTTGACTAGCGGGGGAGTAGATACGCAGTATTTT. This codes for CASSLLTSGGVDTQYF.

This clone is a singleton in its sample. The gene calls are TRBV6-1 and TRBJ1-4; possibly TRBD1 for D (5 bases). Trimming stripped 6 bases from V and 5 bases from J, with 13 bases between. This CDR3 spans 14 amino acids. Germline lookup yields CDR1 MNHNS and CDR2 SASEGT. The CDR3 DNA is TGTGCCAGCAGGCGGGAGGGGAGCAATGAAAAACTGTTTTTT. This translates into CASRREGSNEKLFF.

This clone came up once. The J gene is TRBJ1-1, the V gene TRBV9, with D possibly TRBD1 on 5 matching bases. The CDR3 covers 18 residues. Trimming took 3 bases from V and 1 from J, leaving 22 bases between them. The germline V gene encodes CDR1 SGDLS and CDR2 YYNGEE. CDR3 protein: CASSAHPTSTAPNTEAFF. CDR3 DNA sequence: TGTGCCAGCAGCGCCCACCCGACTTCGACAGCTCCGAACACTGAAGCTTTCTTT.

The chain has TRBV7-9 and TRBJ1-4; D uncertain. The CDR3 covers 16 residues. Germline lookup yields CDR1 SEHNR and CDR2 FQNEAQ (reference sequence). The germline V and J ends were trimmed by 4 bases and 0 bases, with 12 bases remaining between them. In DNA form, the CDR3 reads TGTGCCAGCAGCTACGGAGGGCTTTCAACTAATGAAAAACTGTTTTTT. Its protein is CASSYGGLSTNEKLFF.

The genes are TRBV6-1 and TRBJ1-1; D not certain. The CDR3 is made up of 15 amino acids. V shed 2 bases and J shed 0 bases, with 10 bases lying between them. The germline CDR1 and CDR2 sequences are MNHNS and SASEGT. CDR3 sequence reads: CASSEWSRMNTEAFF. CDR3 sequence (DNA): TGTGCCAGCAGTGAATGGAGCCGGATGAACACTGAAGCTTTCTTT.

The chain combines TRBV2 with TRBJ1-5; 7 bases fit TRBD1. The length of the CDR3 is 15 residues. The V and J ends lost 8 bases and 0 bases, in that order; junction bases with no gene match: 7. Germline values: CDR1 SNHLY, CDR2 FYNNEI. The CDR3, as DNA: TGTGCCAGCTCTCGGGACAGCTATAGCAATCAGCCCCAGCATTTT. The encoded protein is CASSRDSYSNQPQHF.

This rearrangement joins TRBV11-3 to TRBJ2-3; D might be TRBD2 (5 bases). Trimming removed 3 bases at V and 4 bases at J, with 11 bases between. This CDR3 contains 14 residues. Per the germline V gene, CDR1 is SGHNT and CDR2 is YENEEA. The CDR3 loop reads CASSLTAGADTQYF. The DNA of the CDR3 is TGTGCCAGCAGCTTGACTGCGGGTGCAGATACGCAGTATTTT.

V usage is TRBV6-1 and J usage is TRBJ2-7; no reliable D call. This CDR3 has 12 residues. Per the germline V gene, CDR1 is MNHNS and CDR2 is SASEGT. Trimming took off 10 bases at V and 7 bases at J, with 17 bases between the two ends. In DNA, the CDR3 is TGTGCCATTTCCCGACCCCCTGGGGAGCAGTACTTC. Translating gives CAISRPPGEQYF.